The 27 T cell receptor beta chains below all came from one sample that was sequenced in a study of early T cells in non-severe SARS-CoV-2 infection. TCRdb redid the calling of the 5' RACE reads with MiXCR, one entry per CDR3 protein. Of 55,000 to 75,000 distinct CDR3 sequences listed, more than 9% are singletons. Sequences were obtained from whole blood. The receptors shown here come from an adult who was a healthcare worker with PCR-confirmed SARS-CoV-2 infection or an uninfected control (not recorded which).

A few counts support this clonotype. The rearrangement links TRBV12-3 or TRBV12-4 to TRBJ2-3; possibly TRBD2 for D (6 bases). The CDR3 runs 14 residues. With 3 bases removed from V and 5 bases from J, the gap between germline ends came to 12 bases. The CDR3 DNA reads TGTGCCAGCAGTTTGCGGGGATTGGGAGATACGCAGTATTTT. It yields the protein CASSLRGLGDTQYF.

This clonotype came up many times. The CDR3 reads CASSRTSGGTDTQYF. In DNA, the CDR3 is TGTGCCAGCAGCCGGACTAGCGGGGGCACAGATACGCAGTATTTT. This chain connects TRBV6-4 to TRBJ2-3, with 12 positions matching TRBD2. The junction had 2 bases not matched to a gene; V was cut back by 6 bases and J by 1 base. The CDR3 covers 15 residues. Germline CDR1 and CDR2: MRHNA and SNTAGT.

This clonotype was seen at least ten times. This chain connects TRBV6-2 or TRBV6-3 to TRBJ2-1, with 11 bases that match TRBD2. V dropped 5 bases and J dropped 12; count of bases not matched to a gene: 9. This CDR3 spans 14 amino acids. From germline, CDR1 is MNHEY and CDR2 SVGEGT. As DNA, the CDR3 is TGTGCCAGCAGTCCATCGGGACTAGCGGTAGGGCAGTTCTTC. The encoded protein is CASSPSGLAVGQFF.

This clonotype was detected a few times. The CDR3 protein is CASNRDRGPMKGEAFF. In nucleotides, the CDR3 is TGCGCCAGCAACCGGGACAGGGGGCCTATGAAGGGTGAAGCTTTCTTT. V is TRBV5-1 and J is TRBJ1-1; 12 bases are a match to TRBD1. Germline V gene sequence: CDR1 SGHRS, CDR2 YFSETQ. CDR3 size: 16 residues. V gave up 6 bases and J gave up 7 bases; unmatched junction bases: 13.

CDR3 sequence: CASSLGTGTYNEQFF. The CDR3 DNA follows: TGTGCCAGCAGTTTAGGTACGGGAACCTACAATGAGCAGTTCTTC. The chain combines TRBV12-3 or TRBV12-4 with TRBJ2-1; tentative D call: TRBD2 (5 bases). Trimming cost V 1 base and J 2 bases, with 9 bases left between them. The CDR3 covers 15 residues.

This clonotype turned up a few times. The chain links TRBV6-4 to TRBJ2-2; the match to TRBD2 covers 8 bases. The CDR3 runs 16 residues. The V gene's germline CDR1 is MRHNA and CDR2 SNTAGT. J gave up 3 bases and V 4 bases, and 7 bases lay outside the gene matches. CDR3 DNA: TGTGCCAGCAGTGCATTGGCGGGGGGCCACACCGGGGAGCTGTTTTTT. Amino acids: CASSALAGGHTGELFF.

This clonotype has a handful of counts. V is TRBV5-1 and J is TRBJ2-4, with no clear D. Germline assignment: CDR1 SGHRS and CDR2 YFSETQ. V was cut by 4 bases and J by 0 bases, with 14 bases left in between. This CDR3 has 16 residues. The chain's CDR3 is CASSQDSTLAKNIQYF. Written as DNA, the CDR3 is TGCGCCAGCAGCCAGGATTCGACCTTAGCCAAAAACATTCAGTACTTC.

This clonotype appeared many times. The chain recombines TRBV6-1 with TRBJ2-7, with D uncertain. Between the trimmed V and J ends, which lost 2 bases and 4 bases, there was a span of 6 bases. This CDR3 has 12 amino acids. Germline values: CDR1 MNHNS, CDR2 SASEGT. CDR3 sequence reads: CASSELGYEQYV. For the CDR3, the DNA is TGTGCCAGCAGTGAACTGGGGTACGAGCAGTACGTC.

This clonotype was counted only a few times. The rearrangement joins TRBV2 to TRBJ2-7, with 8 bases fitting TRBD1. This CDR3 contains 16 residues. After removal of 3 bases from V and 3 bases from J, the junction contained 10 bases not matched to a gene. Germline V gives CDR1 SNHLY, CDR2 FYNNEI. DNA of the CDR3: TGTGCCAGCAGTGACCCTAGGACAGGGTGGATCTACGAGCAGTACGTC. Its protein is CASSDPRTGWIYEQYV.

This clonotype appeared many times. The V call is TRBV10-3, the J call TRBJ1-2, with 7 bases matching TRBD1. The ends lost 3 bases at V and 8 bases at J; junction bases unmatched: 12. CDR3 length: 15 amino acids. Germline V CDR1 and CDR2: ENHRY, SYGVKD. CDR3 nucleotide sequence: TGTGCCATCAGTGAAACAGGGGACGAACTATACGGCTACACCTTC. It yields the protein CAISETGDELYGYTF.

This clonotype has ten or more counts. V usage is TRBV12-3 or TRBV12-4 and J usage is TRBJ2-1, with 13 bases lining up with TRBD2. The ends lost 5 bases at V and 0 bases at J; junction bases unmatched: 13. The CDR3 is 20 amino acids. In DNA form, the CDR3 reads TGTGCCAGCAGTCTCGAGGTAGGACTAGCGGGGGAGAGCTCCTACAATGAGCAGTTCTTC. Translated, it gives CASSLEVGLAGESSYNEQFF.

In this sample, this clonotype turned up a few times. The chain joins TRBV7-4 to TRBJ1-4; D not certain. Germline loops: CDR1 SGHVT, CDR2 SQSDAQ. Trimming removed 1 base from V and 5 bases from J, with 8 bases in between. CDR3 length: 14 amino acids. CDR3 region: CASSLVDRNEKLFF. The CDR3 DNA sequence: TGTGCCAGCAGCTTAGTGGACCGAAATGAAAAACTGTTTTTT. Based on the CDR3 plus reference TRBV7-4 and TRBJ1-4, the full variable domain is GAGVSQSPRYKVAKRGRDVALRCDSISGHVTLYWYRQTLGQGSEVLTYSQSDAQRDKSGRPSGRFSAERPERSVSTLKIQRTEQGDSAVYLCASSLVDRNEKLFFGSGTQLSVL.

The rearrangement joins TRBV11-2 to TRBJ2-2, with D possibly matching TRBD2 (6 bases). Trimming pared 3 bases from V and 9 bases from J, leaving 11 bases between. Germline assignment: CDR1 SGHAT and CDR2 FQNNGV. The length of the CDR3 is 13 residues. In DNA, the CDR3 is TGTGCCAGCAGCTTGGGCGGGGACCGGGAGCTGTTTTTT. Protein product: CASSLGGDRELFF.

This clonotype came up many times. The gene calls are TRBV5-5 and TRBJ2-3; 9 nucleotides match TRBD2. The V gene's germline CDR1 is SGHKS and CDR2 YYEKEE (reference sequence). The V gene end was trimmed by 6 bases and the J gene end by 0 bases; junction bases not matched to a gene: 8. The CDR3 loop spans 16 amino acids. For the CDR3, the DNA is TGTGCCAGCAACCTAGCGGGATTGATCAGCACAGATACGCAGTATTTT. Its protein product is CASNLAGLISTDTQYF.

This clonotype was found a few times. This chain uses TRBV20-1 with TRBJ2-5; D is possibly TRBD1 (5 bases). V lost 3 bases and J lost 0, with 14 bases in between. CDR3 length equals 15 residues. Per the germline V gene, CDR1 is DFQATT and CDR2 is SNEGSKA (reference sequence). CDR3 in DNA: TGCAGTGCTAGCTGGCAGGGTAAATACCAAGAGACCCAGTACTTC. This encodes CSASWQGKYQETQYF.

The CDR3 DNA is TGTGCCAGCAGTCAGGGGGGAACTGAAGCTTTCTTT. This sequence encodes CASSQGGTEAFF. The chain employs TRBV12-3 or TRBV12-4 and TRBJ1-1; 7 nucleotides align to TRBD1. The CDR3 has 12 residues. The trim removed 5 bases at V and 5 bases at J, leaving 2 bases unmatched.

This clonotype came up many times. The gene calls are TRBV6-1 and TRBJ2-7; a possible D gene is TRBD1 (5 bases). CDR1 and CDR2 (germline): MNHNS, SASEGT. Trimming pared 2 bases from V and 4 bases from J, leaving 6 bases between. This CDR3 comprises 12 residues. The CDR3 here is CASSEQGYEQYV. The CDR3 DNA follows: TGTGCCAGCAGTGAACAGGGTTACGAGCAGTACGTC.

The chain has TRBV5-5 and TRBJ1-1; D is perhaps TRBD1 (5 bases). The CDR3 is 13 amino acids. The germline V gene has CDR1 SGHKS and CDR2 YYEKEE (reference sequence). With 3 bases removed from V and 0 bases from J, the gap between germline ends came to 6 bases. DNA of the CDR3: TGTGCCAGCAGCTGGGGACTGAACACTGAAGCTTTCTTT. Amino acid sequence: CASSWGLNTEAFF.

This chain connects TRBV5-1 to TRBJ2-3; TRBD1 might be the D (5 bases). V was clipped by 0 bases and J by 6 bases, with 14 bases between them. Germline CDR1 reads SGHRS; CDR2 reads YFSETQ. The CDR3 is 15 residues long. CDR3 residues: CASSLAMQHRDTQYF. The CDR3, as DNA: TGCGCCAGCAGCTTGGCGATGCAACACAGGGATACGCAGTATTTT.

This clonotype appeared many times. The chain combines TRBV2 with TRBJ1-5; no definite D call. This CDR3 spans 14 amino acids. Looked up from germline, CDR1 is SNHLY and CDR2 is FYNNEI. Trimming shortened V by 2 bases and J by 4 bases, and 9 bases separated the two germline ends. CDR3 region: CASSELQDNQPQHF. The CDR3 DNA reads TGTGCCAGCAGTGAACTTCAGGATAATCAGCCCCAGCATTTT.

This clonotype was counted a few times. This chain connects TRBV5-6 to TRBJ2-1, with D possibly matching TRBD2 (5 bases). V was trimmed by 6 bases and J by 8 bases, leaving 24 bases between them. CDR3 length: 16 residues. CDR1 and CDR2 (germline): SGHDT, YYEEEE. The CDR3 here is CASKVFTRRPVDEQFF. The DNA for the CDR3 is TGTGCCAGCAAGGTCTTTACGAGGAGGCCCGTCGATGAGCAGTTCTTC. Full variable domain (rest looked up from reference TRBV5-6 and TRBJ2-1): DAGVTQSPTHLIKTRGQQVTLRCSPKSGHDTVSWYQQALGQGPQFIFQYYEEEERQRGNFPDRFSGHQFPNYSSELNVNALLLGDSALYLCASKVFTRRPVDEQFFGPGTRLTVL.

The chain is built from TRBV5-5 and TRBJ2-7; D is possibly TRBD2 (5 bases). The CDR3 covers 15 residues. V was trimmed by 0 bases and J by 5 bases, leaving 15 bases between them. Per germline, CDR1 SGHKS and CDR2 YYEKEE (reference sequence). As DNA, the CDR3 is TGTGCCAGCAGCTTGGGGGAGCAACAGTTCCACGAGCAGTACGTC. It translates to CASSLGEQQFHEQYV.

This chain links TRBV6-1 with TRBJ1-1, with a tentative D call TRBD1 (5 bases). The ends were cut back, 4 bases at V and 2 bases at J, with 14 bases in the middle. The CDR3 spans 15 residues. The V gene's germline CDR1 is MNHNS and CDR2 SASEGT. Written as DNA, the CDR3 is TGTGCCAGCAGTGGACAGATTCCCCGAAACACTGAAGCTTTCTTT. Its translation is CASSGQIPRNTEAFF.

Only a few counts were recorded for this clonotype. The chain recombines TRBV2 with TRBJ2-3; TRBD1 agrees at 7 bases. There are 15 residues in the CDR3. The junction had 7 bases not matched to a gene; V was cut back by 6 bases and J by 1 base. The germline CDR1 and CDR2 sequences are SNHLY and FYNNEI. CDR3 DNA: TGTGCCAGCAGGGGGGACAGTGCCCGCACAGATACGCAGTATTTT. Protein product: CASRGDSARTDTQYF.

The rearrangement links TRBV6-1 to TRBJ1-2, with unresolved D. Per the germline V gene, CDR1 is MNHNS and CDR2 is SASEGT. The CDR3 length is 15 residues. The ends were cut back, 0 bases at V and 2 bases at J, with 10 bases in the middle. Written as DNA, the CDR3 is TGTGCCAGCAGTGAAGCCCTAATTTTGAACTATGGCTACACCTTC. As protein: CASSEALILNYGYTF.

This clonotype was counted only a few times. The rearrangement links TRBV20-1 to TRBJ2-2; tentatively, D is TRBD2 (5 bases). Germline values: CDR1 DFQATT, CDR2 SNEGSKA (reference sequence). The CDR3 is made up of 13 amino acids. The CDR3 bases are TGCTCTCTAGCCGGGGTGAACACCGGGGAGCTGTTTTTT. Translated: CSLAGVNTGELFF.

This clonotype occurred many times. The V and J genes are TRBV24-1 and TRBJ2-7, with D perhaps TRBD1 (6 bases). CDR3 length: 15 residues. Germline V gene lookup returns CDR1 KGHDR and CDR2 SFDVKD. V gave up 2 bases and J gave up 3 bases, with 13 bases separating them. The CDR3 DNA reads TGTGCCACCAGTGATTACCTCGACAGGCTCTACGAGCAGTACGTC. Its protein product is CATSDYLDRLYEQYV.